The 30 T cell receptor beta chains in this list originate from one sample, sequenced in a study of CD8 T cells in Susac syndrome. With random hexamers, reverse transcription was performed on about 0.5 to 1 ug of RNA. A single record per CDR3 protein comes from TCRdb applying MiXCR to the immunoSEQ multiplex PCR reads. The table has over 70,000 distinct CDR3 sequences, about 96% seen once. The source material was CD8+ T cells from PBMCs. These receptors came from a human donor with Susac syndrome.

The chain employs TRBV4-1 and TRBJ2-7; 9 nucleotides align to TRBD2. Trimming removed 6 bases from V and 4 bases from J; junction bases left unmatched: 22. The CDR3 sequence is 19 residues long. Germline V CDR1 and CDR2: MGHRA, YSYEKL. The CDR3 protein is CASSPWGLAGQGDSYEQYF. The CDR3 DNA is TGCGCCAGCAGTCCCTGGGGGCTAGCGGGGCAGGGGGATTCGTACGAGCAGTACTTC.

CDR3 DNA: TGTGCCTGGAGTTCTAGCGGGGACAAAAACATTCAGTACTTC. This translates into CAWSSSGDKNIQYF. The chain is built from TRBV30 and TRBJ2-4, with TRBD2 matching 9 bases. The CDR3 is 14 residues long. CDR1 and CDR2 from the germline V gene are GTSNPN and SVGIG (reference sequence). V trimming: 2 bases; J trimming: 3 bases; junction bases outside the gene matches: 2.

This clonotype was counted a single time. This chain connects TRBV12-3 or TRBV12-4 to TRBJ2-3, with 10 bases aligning to TRBD2. This CDR3 is built from 15 residues. With 7 bases clipped from V and 1 base from J, the junction kept 5 bases outside the gene matches. DNA of the CDR3: TGTGCCAGCAATAGCGGGGGGATGGGCACAGATACGCAGTATTTT. This encodes CASNSGGMGTDTQYF.

The rearrangement joins TRBV29-1 to TRBJ2-7; D is ambiguous. This CDR3 comprises 16 residues. V shed 0 bases and J shed 2 bases, with 17 bases lying between them. Germline loops: CDR1 SQVTM, CDR2 ANQGSEA. The CDR3 coding sequence is TGCAGCGTTGAAGATGCTGTCGACGGAGTCACCTACGAGCAGTACTTC. Protein: CSVEDAVDGVTYEQYF.

The chain recombines TRBV20-1 with TRBJ1-1; D is ambiguous. Trimming shortened V by 6 bases and J by 5 bases, and 19 bases separated the two germline ends. The CDR3 sequence is 14 residues long. Germline V lookup: CDR1 DFQATT, CDR2 SNEGSKA (reference sequence). The CDR3 nucleotides read TGCAGTGCAAGGAGGTCTCGGAGGTGGACTGAAGCTTTCTTT. It codes for CSARRSRRWTEAFF.

The chain carries TRBV20-1 and TRBJ2-1, with TRBD2 matching over 12 bases. CDR3 length equals 18 residues. The V and J ends lost 2 bases and 8 bases, in that order; junction bases with no gene match: 16. The germline V gene has CDR1 DFQATT and CDR2 SNEGSKA (reference sequence). The CDR3 region has the DNA TGCAGTGCTAGACCGAGCCGATTACTAGCGGGGGGCGGCGATGAGCAGTTCTTC. Its protein is CSARPSRLLAGGGDEQFF.

With regard to this clonotype: One end of the junction varies from germline; a read error may be responsible. The genes are TRBV7-9 and TRBJ2-7; D unclear. CDR1 and CDR2 (germline): SEHNR, FQNEAQ (reference sequence). The CDR3 consists of 11 residues. CDR3 bases: TGTGCCAGCAGCTTACAGGATCGGGTCAGCTTC. This sequence encodes CASSLQDRVSF.

The rearrangement joins TRBV7-2 to TRBJ1-5; 7 bases align to TRBD1. Per the germline V gene, CDR1 is SGHTA and CDR2 is FQGNSA. The CDR3 covers 13 residues. The V and J ends lost 4 bases and 6 bases, in that order; junction bases with no gene match: 3. The CDR3 reads CASSSDRVQPQHF. The DNA of the CDR3 is TGTGCCAGCAGCTCCGACAGGGTTCAGCCCCAGCATTTT.

The V and J genes are TRBV20-1 and TRBJ2-4; D assignment may be TRBD1 or TRBD2 (6 bases each). This CDR3 has 13 amino acids. Germline lookup yields CDR1 DFQATT and CDR2 SNEGSKA (reference sequence). The ends were cut back, 4 bases at V and 8 bases at J, with 15 bases in the middle. The CDR3 loop is CSATRQEGHIQYF. CDR3 nucleotides: TGCAGTGCTACCAGACAGGAGGGGCACATTCAGTACTTC.

The chain joins TRBV16 to TRBJ2-1; the match to TRBD1 covers 9 bases. After removal of 3 bases from V and 8 bases from J, the junction contained 11 bases not matched to a gene. CDR3 size: 16 residues. Germline CDR1 KGHSY, CDR2 FQNENV. The CDR3, as DNA: TGTGCCAGCAGCCACCAGGACAGGGGTTTGGACTATGAGCAGTTCTTC. Protein sequence: CASSHQDRGLDYEQFF.

The J gene is TRBJ2-1, the V gene TRBV20-1; D gene ambiguous. V lost 1 base, J lost 2 bases, and 9 bases lay in between. The CDR3 loop spans 14 amino acids. CDR1 DFQATT and CDR2 SNEGSKA come from the germline V gene (reference sequence). The CDR3 loop reads CSARGQRTYNEQFF. In DNA form, the CDR3 reads TGCAGTGCTAGAGGGCAGCGCACCTACAATGAGCAGTTCTTC.

The genes are TRBV30 and TRBJ2-5; 8 bases are a match to TRBD2. The CDR3 contains 13 residues. V lost 2 bases to trimming and J lost 3 bases; unmatched junction nucleotides: 2. The germline V gene has CDR1 GTSNPN and CDR2 SVGIG (reference sequence). The CDR3 spells CAWSPAGEETQYF. The CDR3 DNA follows: TGTGCCTGGAGTCCAGCGGGGGAAGAGACCCAGTACTTC.

The V and J genes are TRBV30 and TRBJ2-3; D could derive from TRBD1 or TRBD2 (5 bases each). Between the trimmed V and J ends, which lost 4 bases and 1 base, there was a span of 9 bases. The CDR3 is 13 residues long. Germline-derived CDR1 and CDR2 are GTSNPN and SVGIG (reference sequence). The CDR3 bases are TGTGCCTGGAATAGGGGAGGCACAGATACGCAGTATTTT. Encoded protein: CAWNRGGTDTQYF. The full variable domain, in which reference TRBV30 and TRBJ2-3 provide the parts outside the CDR3, is SQTIHQWPATLVQPVGSPLSLECTVEGTSNPNLYWYRQAAGRGLQLLFYSVGIGQISSEVPQNLSASRPQDRQFILSSKKLLLSDSGFYLCAWNRGGTDTQYFGPGTRLTVL.

The chain employs TRBV5-6 and TRBJ1-5, with TRBD1 as a possible D gene (5 bases). The germline CDR1 and CDR2 sequences are SGHDT and YYEEEE. This CDR3 region has 14 residues. The V end was cut by 4 bases, the J end by 0 bases, with 8 bases between. CDR3 residues: CASSRTLSNQPQHF. In DNA form, the CDR3 reads TGTGCCAGCAGCCGGACACTTAGCAATCAGCCCCAGCATTTT.

The J gene is TRBJ2-3, the V gene TRBV19; a weak D match, TRBD1 (6 bases). Trimming took 7 bases from V and 2 from J, leaving 16 bases between them. Germline CDR1 and CDR2: LNHDA and SQIVND (reference sequence). The CDR3 runs to 15 residues. The CDR3 DNA follows: TGTGCCAGTACTGTACAGGGAGCCCTCACAGATACGCAGTATTTT. Translation: CASTVQGALTDTQYF. Variable domain in full (rest from reference TRBV19 and TRBJ2-3): DGGITQSPKYLFRKEGQNVTLSCEQNLNHDAMYWYRQDPGQGLRLIYYSQIVNDFQKGDIAEGYSVSREKKESFPLTVTSAQKNPTAFYLCASTVQGALTDTQYFGPGTRLTVL.

In its sample, this clonotype was seen once. The chain uses TRBV6-2 or TRBV6-3 and TRBJ2-3; D not resolved. Trimming shortened V by 5 bases and J by 2 bases, and 5 bases separated the two germline ends. The CDR3 has 12 amino acids. In germline, CDR1 is MNHEY, CDR2 SVGEGT. The chain's CDR3 is CASSRLTDTQYF. CDR3 DNA sequence: TGTGCCAGCAGTAGACTCACAGATACGCAGTATTTT.

The chain joins TRBV28 to TRBJ2-6, with no clear D. The CDR3 is made up of 14 amino acids. Trimming took off 3 bases at V and 4 bases at J, with 7 bases between the two ends. Germline CDR1 is MDHEN and CDR2 is SYDVKM. In DNA form, the CDR3 reads TGTGCCAGCAGTTTCCCCGTGGGGGCCAACGTCCTGACTTTC. Protein: CASSFPVGANVLTF.

The rearrangement uses TRBV2 and TRBJ2-7; D call uncertain. CDR1 and CDR2 (germline): SNHLY, FYNNEI. This CDR3 spans 12 amino acids. The V and J ends lost 11 bases and 4 bases respectively, with 15 bases between them. The CDR3, as DNA: TGTGCCCTACGACGGAGCCGATACGAGCAGTACTTC. Protein sequence: CALRRSRYEQYF.

This chain connects TRBV30 to TRBJ2-7; the match to TRBD1 covers 10 bases. Trimming took 1 base from V and 4 from J; bases not matched to a gene: 1. The CDR3 runs 13 residues. CDR1 and CDR2 (germline): GTSNPN, SVGIG (reference sequence). CDR3 nucleotide sequence: TGTGCCTGGAGTGGGGGACAGGGGTACGAGCAGTACTTC. Encoded protein: CAWSGGQGYEQYF.

The chain has TRBV3-1 and TRBJ2-2, with TRBD1 identical over 7 bases. The CDR3 has 16 residues. V lost 0 bases and J lost 4; bases outside the gene matches: 5. Germline CDR1 is LGHDT and CDR2 is YNNKEL (reference sequence). CDR3 amino acids: CASSQERTGVTGELFF. For the CDR3, the DNA is TGTGCCAGCAGCCAAGAACGAACAGGGGTCACCGGGGAGCTGTTTTTT. The entire variable domain, with the rest obtained from reference TRBV3-1 and TRBJ2-2, is as follows: DTAVSQTPKYLVTQMGNDKSIKCEQNLGHDTMYWYKQDSKKFLKIMFSYNNKELIINETVPNRFSPKSPDKAHLNLHINSLELGDSAVYFCASSQERTGVTGELFFGEGSRLTVL.

The J gene is TRBJ2-5, the V gene TRBV24-1; TRBD1 aligns across 9 bases. Germline lookup yields CDR1 KGHDR and CDR2 SFDVKD. This CDR3 is 17 amino acids long. Losses at the gene ends were 4 bases for V and 1 base for J; bases not matched to a gene: 9. CDR3 protein: CATSETGTGTFQETQYF. The CDR3, as DNA: TGTGCCACCAGTGAGACCGGGACAGGGACCTTCCAAGAGACCCAGTACTTC.

The J gene is TRBJ2-2, the V gene TRBV3-1; D is unresolved. Germline loops: CDR1 LGHDT, CDR2 YNNKEL (reference sequence). This CDR3 has 14 amino acids. The V and J ends lost 8 bases and 0 bases respectively, with 10 bases between them. This chain's CDR3 is CASSVTTNTGELFF. The CDR3 bases are TGTGCCAGCTCAGTGACAACGAACACCGGGGAGCTGTTTTTT.

The V and J genes are TRBV5-1 and TRBJ1-1; D gene unclear. CDR1 is SGHRS and CDR2 is YFSETQ in the germline V gene. V lost 4 bases and J 6 bases, leaving 13 bases between the germline ends. This CDR3 is 13 amino acids long. The CDR3 nucleotides are TGCGCCAGCAGCCGGGGAAACGAGGCTGAAGCTTTCTTT. Protein product: CASSRGNEAEAFF.

The J gene is TRBJ1-1, the V gene TRBV7-9; D gene unclear. The ends were cut back, 7 bases at V and 1 base at J, with 10 bases in the middle. There are 13 residues in the CDR3. In germline, CDR1 is SEHNR, CDR2 FQNEAQ (reference sequence). CDR3 nucleotide sequence: TGTGCCAGCACCACGGGGAGGAACACTGAAGCTTTCTTT. Protein product: CASTTGRNTEAFF.

The genes are TRBV4-3 and TRBJ2-5; 9 bases match TRBD1. The germline V gene encodes CDR1 LGHNA and CDR2 YSLEER. This CDR3 spans 17 amino acids. The V gene end was trimmed by 4 bases and the J gene end by 5 bases; junction bases not matched to a gene: 14. CDR3 region: CASSPQLEGQGYETQYF. CDR3 DNA: TGCGCCAGCAGCCCTCAACTCGAGGGACAGGGTTACGAGACCCAGTACTTC.

J is TRBJ2-7 and V is TRBV7-9, with 7 bases that match TRBD1. The V gene end was trimmed by 6 bases and the J gene end by 2 bases; junction bases not matched to a gene: 10. The germline V gene encodes CDR1 SEHNR and CDR2 FQNEAQ (reference sequence). The CDR3 totals 15 residues. Written as DNA, the CDR3 is TGTGCCAGCAGTCCTAGACAGGGAAGAGCCTACGAGCAGTACTTC. Its translation: CASSPRQGRAYEQYF.

The chain employs TRBV30 and TRBJ2-2; 9 nucleotides match TRBD1. The germline CDR1 and CDR2 sequences are GTSNPN and SVGIG (reference sequence). V shed 3 bases, J shed 3 bases, and the junction held 2 bases outside the gene matches. The CDR3 has 14 amino acids. The CDR3: CAWRRDRDTGELFF. In nucleotides, the CDR3 is TGTGCCTGGAGAAGGGACAGGGACACCGGGGAGCTGTTTTTT.

The chain carries TRBV5-4 and TRBJ1-1; a weak D match, TRBD1 (5 bases). This CDR3 contains 15 residues. Trimming left V 4 bases short and J 4 bases short, with 17 bases between. Germline V lookup: CDR1 SGHNT, CDR2 YYREEE (reference sequence). In DNA form, the CDR3 reads TGTGCCAGCAGCCCCCTTGGGTGGGGGGTCACTGAAGCTTTCTTT. It translates to CASSPLGWGVTEAFF.

The chain employs TRBV5-6 and TRBJ1-5; D not certain. V lost 0 bases, J lost 2 bases, and 9 bases lay in between. The CDR3 is 15 amino acids. The germline V gene has CDR1 SGHDT and CDR2 YYEEEE. CDR3 sequence: CASSLGGSGNQPQHF. The CDR3 nucleotides are TGTGCCAGCAGCTTGGGGGGAAGTGGCAATCAGCCCCAGCATTTT.

This chain connects TRBV2 to TRBJ2-7, with D perhaps matching TRBD1 (6 bases). The CDR3 is 15 amino acids. Trimming left V 3 bases short and J 0 bases short, with 12 bases between. Germline V gene sequence: CDR1 SNHLY, CDR2 FYNNEI. The CDR3, as DNA: TGTGCCAGCAGTGAGAGGACAGCTAGCTCCTACGAGCAGTACTTC. Translated: CASSERTASSYEQYF.